This TCR beta chain originates from a study of identical twins. In TCRdb, the 5' RACE reads were re-called with MiXCR into one record per CDR3 protein. The sample has around 570,000 distinct CDR3 sequences; 9.5% to 10% are singletons. This clonotype appeared many times. The V and J ends lost 2 bases and 1 base, in that order; junction bases with no gene match: 7. The CDR3 consists of 16 residues. Germline-derived CDR1 and CDR2 are ENHRY and SYGVKD. This sample also belongs to another study, concerning yellow fever vaccine responses in identical twins.

This sequence originates from a woman aged 18-29 years in good health. The J gene is TRBJ2-5, the V gene TRBV10-3; the match to TRBD1 covers 7 bases. Sequenced input: PBMCs. DNA of the CDR3: TGTGCCATCAGTGAGATCCCCGGGACAGTCCAAGAGACCCAGTACTTC. Encoded protein: CAISEIPGTVQETQYF.